This TCR beta chain was identified during a study of T-cell reconstitution after alpha-beta-depleted transplantation in children (dated by TCRdb to between 2015 and 2016). About the study as a whole: Using TCR repertoire profiling, the study followed T-cell immune reconstitution in a quantitative way in children after TCRalphabeta/CD19-depleted allogeneic hematopoietic cell transplantation.

What the authors observed across the whole study: The high TCRbeta diversity at day 60 in some patients was ascribed to recipient T cells and intrathymic progenitors that had survived conditioning. Hyperexpanded clone frequencies declined over subsequent months; after one year, T-cell counts and TCRbeta diversity were mostly attributed to newly produced T cells. About two months after transplant, the apparently early recovery of alphabetaT-cell counts reportedly depended on just several hundred clones that had expanded rapidly and came from non-depleted graft cells.

According to the germline V gene, CDR1 reads SGHAT and CDR2 reads FQNNGV. Its CDR3 holds 15 amino acids, cysteine through phenylalanine. Left in the record is the CDR3 DNA by itself, 45 bases read in frame from the first base. Cut back by 4 bases and 6 bases, the V and J ends lie 15 bases apart. The treatment or condition label corresponds to: allogeneic hematopoietic cell transplantation with graft depleted of TCRalphabeta T cells and CD19 B cells. The children who served as transplant recipients had been given grafts of TCRalphabeta/CD19-depleted allogeneic hematopoietic cells. Library construction relied on PCR. Sequencing was carried out with an Illumina HiSeq 2500. TCR library preparation used molecular barcoding, with unique molecular identifiers applied to normalize quantification of the TCRbeta repertoire. The public sequencing data were trimmed at Q25 with fastp and processed into clonotypes with MiXCR by TCRdb, which kept only in-frame beta chains. Every entry covers one CDR3 protein and lists the most common genes and DNA from its rows. This sample holds fewer than 700,000 distinct CDR3 sequences; roughly 13% were observed only once. The ten largest clones take up about 2% of the sample.

To note about this clonotype: Its antigen is still unknown. Per-base qualities were not stored, and no clone one base away is much larger.

The TCR sequence derives from a male patient aged 10-17 years who had a stem cell transplant for acute myeloid leukemia, so the T cells may come from the graft donor. The material sequenced was PBMCs, mostly from graft donor cells, taken 360 days after TCRalphabeta/CD19-depleted stem cell transplant. The rearrangement joined TRBV11-2 to TRBJ2-2; the D segment could be TRBD2, given 7 matching bases. The CDR3 region has the sequence CASSSLGGGAGELFF. The bases read TGTGCCAGCAGCTCGTTAGGGGGAGGGGCCGGGGAGCTGTTTTTT.